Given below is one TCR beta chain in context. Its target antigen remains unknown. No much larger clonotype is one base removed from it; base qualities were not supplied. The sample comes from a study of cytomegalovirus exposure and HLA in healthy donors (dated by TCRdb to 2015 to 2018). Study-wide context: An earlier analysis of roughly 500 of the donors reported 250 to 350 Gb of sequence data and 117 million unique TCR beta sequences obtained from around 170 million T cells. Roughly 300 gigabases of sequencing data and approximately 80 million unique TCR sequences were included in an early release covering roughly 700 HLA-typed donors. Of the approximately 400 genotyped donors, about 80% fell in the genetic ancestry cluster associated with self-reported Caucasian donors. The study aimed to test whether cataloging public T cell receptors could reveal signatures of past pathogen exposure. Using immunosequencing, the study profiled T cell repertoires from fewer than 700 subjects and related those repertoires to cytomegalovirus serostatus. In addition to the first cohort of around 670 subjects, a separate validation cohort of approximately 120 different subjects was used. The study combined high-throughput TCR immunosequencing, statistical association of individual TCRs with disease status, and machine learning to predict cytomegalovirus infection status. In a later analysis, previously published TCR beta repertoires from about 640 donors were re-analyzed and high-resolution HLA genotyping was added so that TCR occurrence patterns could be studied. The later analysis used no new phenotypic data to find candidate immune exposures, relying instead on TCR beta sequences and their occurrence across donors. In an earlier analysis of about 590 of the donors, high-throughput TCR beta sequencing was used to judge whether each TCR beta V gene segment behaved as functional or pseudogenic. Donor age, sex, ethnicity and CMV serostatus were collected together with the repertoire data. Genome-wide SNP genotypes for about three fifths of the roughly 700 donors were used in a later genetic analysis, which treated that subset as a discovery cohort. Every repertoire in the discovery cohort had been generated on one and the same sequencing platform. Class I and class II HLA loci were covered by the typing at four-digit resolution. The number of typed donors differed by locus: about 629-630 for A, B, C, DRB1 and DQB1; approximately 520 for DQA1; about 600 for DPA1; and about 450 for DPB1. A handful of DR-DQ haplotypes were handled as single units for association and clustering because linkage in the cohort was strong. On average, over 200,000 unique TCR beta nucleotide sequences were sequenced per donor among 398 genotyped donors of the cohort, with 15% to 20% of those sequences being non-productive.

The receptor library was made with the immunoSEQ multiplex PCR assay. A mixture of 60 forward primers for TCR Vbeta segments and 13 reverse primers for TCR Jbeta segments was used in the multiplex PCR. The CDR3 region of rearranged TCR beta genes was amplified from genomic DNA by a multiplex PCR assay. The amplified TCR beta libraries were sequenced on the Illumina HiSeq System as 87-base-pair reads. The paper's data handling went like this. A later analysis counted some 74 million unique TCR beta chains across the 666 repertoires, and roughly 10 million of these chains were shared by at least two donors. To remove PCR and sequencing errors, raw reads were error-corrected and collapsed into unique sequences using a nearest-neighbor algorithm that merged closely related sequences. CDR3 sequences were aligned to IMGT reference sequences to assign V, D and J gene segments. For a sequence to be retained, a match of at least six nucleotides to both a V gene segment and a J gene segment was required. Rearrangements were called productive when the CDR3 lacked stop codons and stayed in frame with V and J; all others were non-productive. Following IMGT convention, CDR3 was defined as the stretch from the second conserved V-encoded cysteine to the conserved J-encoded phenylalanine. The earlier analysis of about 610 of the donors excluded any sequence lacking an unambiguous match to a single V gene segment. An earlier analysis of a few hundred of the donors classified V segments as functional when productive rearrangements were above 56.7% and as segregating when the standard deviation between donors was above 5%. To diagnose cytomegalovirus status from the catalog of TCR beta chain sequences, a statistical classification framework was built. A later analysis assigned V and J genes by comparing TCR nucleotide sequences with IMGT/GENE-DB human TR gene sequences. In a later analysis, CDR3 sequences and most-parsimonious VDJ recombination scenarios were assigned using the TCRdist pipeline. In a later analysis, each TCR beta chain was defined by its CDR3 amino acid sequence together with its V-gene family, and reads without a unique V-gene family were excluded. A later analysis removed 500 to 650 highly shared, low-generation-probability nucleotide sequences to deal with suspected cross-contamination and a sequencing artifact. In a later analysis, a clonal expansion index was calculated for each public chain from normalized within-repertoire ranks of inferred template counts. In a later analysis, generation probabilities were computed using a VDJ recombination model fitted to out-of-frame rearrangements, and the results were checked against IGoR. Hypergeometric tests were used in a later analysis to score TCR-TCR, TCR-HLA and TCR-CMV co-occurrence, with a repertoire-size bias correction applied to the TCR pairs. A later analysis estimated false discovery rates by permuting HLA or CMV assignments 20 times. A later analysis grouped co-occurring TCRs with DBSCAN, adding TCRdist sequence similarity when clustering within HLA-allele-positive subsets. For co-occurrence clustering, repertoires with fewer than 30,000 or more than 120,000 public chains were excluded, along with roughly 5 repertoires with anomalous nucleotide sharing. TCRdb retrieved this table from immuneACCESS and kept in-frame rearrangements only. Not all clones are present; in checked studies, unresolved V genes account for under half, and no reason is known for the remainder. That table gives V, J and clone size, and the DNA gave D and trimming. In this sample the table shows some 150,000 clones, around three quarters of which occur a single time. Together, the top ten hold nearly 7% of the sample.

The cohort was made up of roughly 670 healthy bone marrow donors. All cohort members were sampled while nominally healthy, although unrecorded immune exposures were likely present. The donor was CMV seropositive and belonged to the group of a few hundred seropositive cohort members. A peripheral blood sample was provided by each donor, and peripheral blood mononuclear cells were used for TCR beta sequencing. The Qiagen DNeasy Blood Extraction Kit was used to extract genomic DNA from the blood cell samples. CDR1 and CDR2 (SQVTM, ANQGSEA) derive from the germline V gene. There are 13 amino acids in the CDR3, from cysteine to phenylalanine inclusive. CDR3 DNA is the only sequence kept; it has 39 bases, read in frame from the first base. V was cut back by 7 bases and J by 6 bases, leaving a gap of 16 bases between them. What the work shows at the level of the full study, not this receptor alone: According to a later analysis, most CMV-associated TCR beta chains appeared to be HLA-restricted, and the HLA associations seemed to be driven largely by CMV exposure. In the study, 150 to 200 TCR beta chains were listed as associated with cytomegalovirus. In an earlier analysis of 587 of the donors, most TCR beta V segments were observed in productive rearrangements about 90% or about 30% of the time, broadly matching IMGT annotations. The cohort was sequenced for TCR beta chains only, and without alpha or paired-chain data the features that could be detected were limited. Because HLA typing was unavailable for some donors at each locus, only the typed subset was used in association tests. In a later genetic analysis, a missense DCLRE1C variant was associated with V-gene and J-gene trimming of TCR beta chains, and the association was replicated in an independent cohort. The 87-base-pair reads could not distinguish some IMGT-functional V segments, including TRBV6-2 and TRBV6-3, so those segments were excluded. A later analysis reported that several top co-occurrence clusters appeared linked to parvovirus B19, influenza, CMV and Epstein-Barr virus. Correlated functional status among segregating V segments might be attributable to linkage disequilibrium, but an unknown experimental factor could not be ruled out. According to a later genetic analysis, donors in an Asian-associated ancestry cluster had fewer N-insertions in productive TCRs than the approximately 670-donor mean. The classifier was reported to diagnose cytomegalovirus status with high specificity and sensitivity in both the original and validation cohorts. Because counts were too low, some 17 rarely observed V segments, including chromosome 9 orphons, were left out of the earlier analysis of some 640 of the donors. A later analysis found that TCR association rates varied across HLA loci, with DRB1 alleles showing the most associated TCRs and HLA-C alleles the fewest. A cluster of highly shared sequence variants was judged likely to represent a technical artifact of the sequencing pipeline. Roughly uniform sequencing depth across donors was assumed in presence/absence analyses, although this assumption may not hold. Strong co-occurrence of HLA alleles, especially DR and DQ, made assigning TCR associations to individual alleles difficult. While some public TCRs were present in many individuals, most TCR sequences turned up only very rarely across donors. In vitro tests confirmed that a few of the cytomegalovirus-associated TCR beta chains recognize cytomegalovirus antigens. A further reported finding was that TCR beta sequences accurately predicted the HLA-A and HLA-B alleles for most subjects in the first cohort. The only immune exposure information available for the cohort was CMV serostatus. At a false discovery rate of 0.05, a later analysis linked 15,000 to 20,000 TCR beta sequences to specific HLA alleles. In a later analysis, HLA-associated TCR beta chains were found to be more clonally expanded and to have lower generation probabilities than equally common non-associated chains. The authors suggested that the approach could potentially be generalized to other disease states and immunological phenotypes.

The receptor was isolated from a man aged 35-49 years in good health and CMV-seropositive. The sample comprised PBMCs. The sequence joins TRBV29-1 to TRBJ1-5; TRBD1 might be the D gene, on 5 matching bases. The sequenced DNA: TGCAGCGGAAGTTCGGGGGGAAGTCAGCCCCAGCATTTT. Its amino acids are CSGSSGGSQPQHF.